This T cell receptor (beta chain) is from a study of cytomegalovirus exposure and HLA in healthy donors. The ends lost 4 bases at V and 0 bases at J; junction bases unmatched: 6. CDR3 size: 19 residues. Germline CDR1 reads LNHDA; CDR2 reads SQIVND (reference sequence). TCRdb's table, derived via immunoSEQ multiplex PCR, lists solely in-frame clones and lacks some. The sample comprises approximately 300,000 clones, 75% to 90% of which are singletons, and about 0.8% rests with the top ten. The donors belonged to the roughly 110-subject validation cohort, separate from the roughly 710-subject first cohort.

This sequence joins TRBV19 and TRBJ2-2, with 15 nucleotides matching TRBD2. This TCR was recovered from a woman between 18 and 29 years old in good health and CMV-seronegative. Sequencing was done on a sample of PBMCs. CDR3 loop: CASSKKGLAGGPNTGELFF. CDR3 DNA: TGTGCCAGTAGTAAAAAGGGACTAGCGGGAGGACCGAACACCGGGGAGCTGTTTTTT.